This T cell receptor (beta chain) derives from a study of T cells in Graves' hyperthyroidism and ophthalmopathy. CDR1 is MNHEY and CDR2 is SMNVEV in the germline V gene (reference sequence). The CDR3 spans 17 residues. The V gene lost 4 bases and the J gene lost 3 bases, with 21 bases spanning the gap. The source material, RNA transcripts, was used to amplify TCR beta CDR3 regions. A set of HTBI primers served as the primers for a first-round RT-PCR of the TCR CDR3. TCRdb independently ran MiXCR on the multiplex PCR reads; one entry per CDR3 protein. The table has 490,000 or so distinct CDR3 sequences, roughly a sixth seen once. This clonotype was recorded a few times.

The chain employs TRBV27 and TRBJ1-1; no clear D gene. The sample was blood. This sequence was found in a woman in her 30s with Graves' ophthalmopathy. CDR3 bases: TGTGCCAGCAGTTCTTACCCGATAGCGGGGTACGACACTGAAGCTTTCTTT. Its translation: CASSSYPIAGYDTEAFF.